The entry that follows covers one T cell receptor beta chain sequence. No antigen is known for it. This PCR relied on a set of 60 Vbeta primers and 13 Jbeta primers. TCRdb's table, derived via immunoSEQ multiplex PCR, lists solely in-frame clones and lacks some. The data contain 180,000 or so clones, 8.5% to 10% of them singletons. These data belong to a study of cytomegalovirus exposure and HLA in healthy donors. The CDR3 extends over 16 amino acids. The germline CDR1 and CDR2 sequences are SEHNR and FQNEAQ (reference sequence). Trimming removed 5 bases from V and 4 bases from J, with 20 bases in between. General observations from the study: Across HLA loci, a later analysis found differing TCR association rates, with DRB1 most and HLA-C fewest. For most TCR beta V segments, an earlier analysis put the productive rate at about 87% or about 30% of the time. Sequencing artifact likely explains a cluster of highly shared sequence variants. An analysis was carried out later, and it reportedly showed fewer N-insertions in an Asian-associated ancestry cluster than the roughly 700-donor mean.

The V and J genes are TRBV7-9 and TRBJ1-2; possible D gene TRBD1, 5 bases. The sequenced material came from PBMCs. The source is a woman aged 25-40 years in good health and CMV-seropositive. The CDR3 coding sequence is TGTGCCAGCAGCCCCCCGGGGAGAAGGGACTCCTATGGCTACACCTTC. This sequence encodes CASSPPGRRDSYGYTF.